This T cell receptor beta chain was recovered during a study of T-cell reconstitution after alpha-beta-depleted transplantation in children (TCRdb year 2016). Study-wide context: Using TCR repertoire profiling, the study followed T-cell immune reconstitution in a quantitative way in children after TCRalphabeta/CD19-depleted allogeneic hematopoietic cell transplantation.

Libraries were prepared through PCR. TCRdb names Illumina HiSeq 2500 as the instrument used. To normalize quantification of the TCRbeta repertoire, the TCR libraries were built with molecular barcoding that relied on unique molecular identifiers. TCRdb passed the public sequencing reads through fastp at Q25 and MiXCR, retaining productive beta sequences. A single entry per CDR3 protein holds the most common genes and DNA from its merged rows. For this sample there are a few hundred thousand distinct CDR3 sequences; about a tenth appear just once. Clones ranked in the top ten supply approximately 5.9% of the sample. This clonotype showed up many times. Its antigen is currently not known. Per-base qualities were not stored, and no clone one base away is much larger. Cut back by 0 bases and 6 bases, the V and J ends lie 9 bases apart. The CDR1 and CDR2 encoded by the germline V gene (reference sequence) are LGHDT and YNNKEL. The CDR3 numbers 14 residues from cysteine through phenylalanine. Only the CDR3 DNA stays, 42 bases, in frame from base 1.

This TCR was recovered from a human donor who donated a stem cell graft to a child with acute lymphoblastic leukemia. Recombination linked TRBV3-1 to TRBJ1-5; no confident D gene assignment can be made. Sample: PBMCs from the stem cell graft donor, taken from the stem cell graft. The DNA sequence is given as TGTGCCAGCAGCCAAGATCGTTTCGGTCAGCCCCAGCATTTT. Translation gives CASSQDRFGQPQHF.